Listed below are T cell receptor beta chains from one sample, sequenced in a study of cytomegalovirus exposure and HLA in healthy donors. The assay was immunoSEQ multiplex PCR, and TCRdb's table has in-frame clones only and misses some. The sample lists approximately 98,000 clones; under 85% were seen once. The sample consisted of PBMCs. The receptors derive from a man aged 18 to 29 in good health and CMV-seropositive. Each CDR3 is given with its conserved first and last residue. The D gene is left open where the match is weak. Clone size is stated in some rows and not others, as once, few, many or a class when expanded.

DNA | CDR3 | J | D | size | V
TGTGCCAGCAGCTTAATCCGGGGTAATCATGGCAATGAGCAGTTCTTC | CASSLIRGNHGNEQFF | TRBJ2-1 | NA | NA | TRBV7-9
TGTGCCAGCAGCTCACAGACAGGGGCTACCTACGAGCAGTACTTC | CASSSQTGATYEQYF | TRBJ2-7 | TRBD1 | NA | TRBV7-2
TGCGCCAGCAGCCAACTGACAGTTCAAGAGACCCAGTACTTC | CASSQLTVQETQYF | TRBJ2-5 | NA | once | TRBV4-1
TGTGCCAGCAGTTACCAACTTGGCACAGATACGCAGTATTTT | CASSYQLGTDTQYF | TRBJ2-3 | NA | NA | TRBV6-5
TGTGCCAGCAGTTTAGCCCGGGAAGCTTTCTTT | CASSLAREAFF | TRBJ1-1 | NA | NA | TRBV28
TGTGCCAGCAGCTTAATTGCGGGGCAGGAGACCCAGTACTTC | CASSLIAGQETQYF | TRBJ2-5 | NA | NA | TRBV7-9
TGTGCCAGCAGCTTAACGAGCGCAGAGACCCAGTACTTC | CASSLTSAETQYF | TRBJ2-5 | NA | NA | TRBV7-6
TGTGCCAGCACCATAGACGGGGACACTGAAGCTTTCTTT | CASTIDGDTEAFF | TRBJ1-1 | NA | NA | TRBV6-1
TGTGCCAGAAGCTTGTGCCAGGCCCTTGGGAGACCCCAGCATTTT | CARSLCQALGRPQHF | TRBJ1-5 | NA | NA | TRBV5-3
TGTGCCAGCAGCTTAGGGCGGGGCTCGGATTCACCCCTCCACTTT | CASSLGRGSDSPLHF | TRBJ1-6 | NA | once | TRBV7-8
TGCGCCAGCGCGGGACAGGGGATCAATGAGCAGTTCTTC | CASAGQGINEQFF | TRBJ2-1 | TRBD1 | NA | TRBV5-1
TGTGCCATCAGTCTGACAGGGGATAATTCACCCCTCCACTTT | CAISLTGDNSPLHF | TRBJ1-6 | TRBD1 | NA | TRBV10-3
TGCAGCGTTGGGCCCAGGGTGGGGACCGGGGAGCTGTTTTTT | CSVGPRVGTGELFF | TRBJ2-2 | NA | few | TRBV29-1
TGTGCCAGCAGCTTGCCTCGGGACAGACCTTATACTGGCTACACCTTC | CASSLPRDRPYTGYTF | TRBJ1-2 | TRBD1 | NA | TRBV7-2
TGTGCCAGCAACCCAGGGCTAAGCAACACAGATACGCAGTATTTT | CASNPGLSNTDTQYF | TRBJ2-3 | NA | few | TRBV6-1
TGCGCCAGCAGCCATCTCTCACAGGGGGACTACACCTTC | CASSHLSQGDYTF | TRBJ1-2 | TRBD1 | NA | TRBV4-1
TGTGCCATCAGCCCCCAGGGACAGAACACAGATACGCAGTATTTT | CAISPQGQNTDTQYF | TRBJ2-3 | TRBD1 | once | TRBV10-3
TGTGCCAGCAGCTCGCACGAGATTCAGGTGGATGGCTACACCTTC | CASSSHEIQVDGYTF | TRBJ1-2 | NA | NA | TRBV11-2
TGTGCCAGCAGTGCCACAGGGACTGGAAACACCATATATTTT | CASSATGTGNTIYF | TRBJ1-3 | NA | NA | TRBV28
TGTGCCTGTGGCCCCCTCCCAGATACGCAGTATTTT | CACGPLPDTQYF | TRBJ2-3 | NA | NA | TRBV30
TGTGCCAGCAGTGCGGCCGGGATGCGGGAGCTGTTTTTT | CASSAAGMRELFF | TRBJ2-2 | NA | NA | TRBV27
TGTGCCAGCAGTGTAGACACCTCCTACGAGCAGTACTTC | CASSVDTSYEQYF | TRBJ2-7 | NA | NA | TRBV6-1
TGTGCCAGCAGCTTAGCGGTTGACCCCAGGGCTTTCTTT | CASSLAVDPRAFF | TRBJ1-1 | NA | NA | TRBV13
TGTGCCAGCGAAGGGGGCACGGAGGTGTATAATTCACCCCTCCACTTT | CASEGGTEVYNSPLHF | TRBJ1-6 | TRBD1 | NA | TRBV2
TGCGCCAGCAGCTTCTGGACTAGCGGGGCAGATACGCAGTATTTT | CASSFWTSGADTQYF | TRBJ2-3 | TRBD2 | few | TRBV5-1
TGCGCCAGCAGCTCGAGAATCGCTGATACGCAGTATTTT | CASSSRIADTQYF | TRBJ2-3 | NA | NA | TRBV5-1
TGTGCCAGCGGCGTAAGTGGACAAGGGGATCCGAAAGCTTTCTTT | CASGVSGQGDPKAFF | TRBJ1-1 | NA | NA | TRBV9
TGTGCCAGCAGCTTAGTTCCGGGGAAAACGCAGTATTTT | CASSLVPGKTQYF | TRBJ2-3 | NA | NA | TRBV11-3
TGTGCCAGTACCCCCGTCGAGGCCGGGGGCTATGGCTACACCTTC | CASTPVEAGGYGYTF | TRBJ1-2 | NA | NA | TRBV19
TGTGCCTGGAGTGTACGACGGGGGGGCACAGATACGCAGTATTTT | CAWSVRRGGTDTQYF | TRBJ2-3 | TRBD2 | NA | TRBV30
TGCGCCAGCAGCGTTACAGGGAACACTGAAGCTTTCTTT | CASSVTGNTEAFF | TRBJ1-1 | NA | NA | TRBV5-1
TGTGCCAGCAGCCACAGACAGGGGGAGTTTCGTGACGAGCAGTACTTC | CASSHRQGEFRDEQYF | TRBJ2-7 | TRBD1 | NA | TRBV4-2
TGCGCCAGCAGCCAAGATCTGGGGGGGGACTCCTACGAGCAGTACTTC | CASSQDLGGDSYEQYF | TRBJ2-7 | TRBD2 | NA | TRBV4-1
TGTGCCAGCAGTCGGGAGATTGCCACTGAAGCTTTCTTT | CASSREIATEAFF | TRBJ1-1 | NA | NA | TRBV6-5
TGTGCCAGCAGCTCTGCAGGGGTGGAGCAGTACTTC | CASSSAGVEQYF | TRBJ2-7 | NA | NA | TRBV5-4
TGTGCCAGCCCAAAAAGTATTAAGAGGCTAGAAGAGACCCAGTACTTC | CASPKSIKRLEETQYF | TRBJ2-5 | NA | NA | TRBV5-4
TGTGCCAGCAGCTTAATTCAGGGGGCAGGAAATGAGCAGTTCTTC | CASSLIQGAGNEQFF | TRBJ2-1 | TRBD1 | NA | TRBV7-6
TGTGCCAGCAGCCCCCCTACAGGGAACATCATGAACACTGAAGCTTTCTTT | CASSPPTGNIMNTEAFF | TRBJ1-1 | NA | NA | TRBV5-4
TGTGCCTGGAGTGTAACCGGGGTACAGGGTAAGGCTTTCTTT | CAWSVTGVQGKAFF | TRBJ1-1 | NA | NA | TRBV30
TGCGCCAGCAGCCCGACGGACAGCGGGGGCCTCAATCAGCCCCAGCATTTT | CASSPTDSGGLNQPQHF | TRBJ1-5 | NA | few | TRBV4-1
TGTGCCAGTAGTCGGGACAGGCTAGCAGGGCAGCCCCAGCATTTT | CASSRDRLAGQPQHF | TRBJ1-5 | TRBD1 | once | TRBV19
TGTGCCAGCAGCGCTCTAACCGCAGGTGAAGCTTTCTTT | CASSALTAGEAFF | TRBJ1-1 | NA | NA | TRBV9
TGTGCCAGCAGAAACGGGACAGGGGTAATGAACACTGAAGCTTTCTTT | CASRNGTGVMNTEAFF | TRBJ1-1 | TRBD1 | NA | TRBV28
TGTGCCAGCAGACCTCGGACAGGGAGTGATGAGCAGTTCTTC | CASRPRTGSDEQFF | TRBJ2-1 | TRBD1 | NA | TRBV6-5
TGTGCCAGCATTCCCATACAGGGACCCAGCTCCTACAATGAGCAGTTCTTC | CASIPIQGPSSYNEQFF | TRBJ2-1 | NA | NA | TRBV11-2
TGTGCCAGCAGCTCCGGACAGGGATATCAGCCCCAGCATTTT | CASSSGQGYQPQHF | TRBJ1-5 | TRBD1 | NA | TRBV28
TGCGCCACCACTGCGGGGACAGGGATAAGTGATAATGAGCAGTTCTTC | CATTAGTGISDNEQFF | TRBJ2-1 | TRBD1 | NA | TRBV10-2
TGTGCCAGCAGTTTACTGAGGAGCTCCTACAATGAGCAGTTCTTC | CASSLLRSSYNEQFF | TRBJ2-1 | NA | NA | TRBV28
TGTGCCACCAGCGAAGACAGGACATACTATGGCTACACCTTC | CATSEDRTYYGYTF | TRBJ1-2 | NA | NA | TRBV15
TGTGCCACTAAAACCGGGACAGGGTATACTGGAAACACCATATATTTT | CATKTGTGYTGNTIYF | TRBJ1-3 | TRBD1 | NA | TRBV7-9
TGTGCCAGCAGCCAGGGACAGTCCTACGAGCAGTACTTC | CASSQGQSYEQYF | TRBJ2-7 | TRBD1 | NA | TRBV6-1
TGCAGCGTTCACTTTACCCTTAATGAAAAACTGTTTTTT | CSVHFTLNEKLFF | TRBJ1-4 | NA | NA | TRBV29-1
TGTGCCAGCACCTTGCGCGGGGGTTCCTATAATTCACCCCTCCACTTT | CASTLRGGSYNSPLHF | TRBJ1-6 | NA | NA | TRBV2
TGTGCCAGCAGAACACAGGGGGCGCGAGCTTTCTTT | CASRTQGARAFF | TRBJ1-1 | TRBD1 | few | TRBV28